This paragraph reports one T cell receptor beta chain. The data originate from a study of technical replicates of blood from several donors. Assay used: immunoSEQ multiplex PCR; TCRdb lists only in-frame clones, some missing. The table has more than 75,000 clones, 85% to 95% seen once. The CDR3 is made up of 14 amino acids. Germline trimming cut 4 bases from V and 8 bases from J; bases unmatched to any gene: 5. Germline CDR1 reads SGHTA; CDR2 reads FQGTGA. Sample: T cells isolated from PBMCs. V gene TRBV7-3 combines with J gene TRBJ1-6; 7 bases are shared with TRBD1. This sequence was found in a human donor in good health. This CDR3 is CASSYRGVDSPLHF. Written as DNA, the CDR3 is TGTGCCAGCAGCTACAGGGGTGTGGATTCACCCCTCCACTTT.